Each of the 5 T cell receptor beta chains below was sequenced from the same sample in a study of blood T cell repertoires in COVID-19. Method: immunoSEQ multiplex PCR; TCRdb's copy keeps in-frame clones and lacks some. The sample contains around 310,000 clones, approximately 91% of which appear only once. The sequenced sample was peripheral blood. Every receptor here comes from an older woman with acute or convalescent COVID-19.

This chain's CDR3 is CASSQLTGLNEKLFF. CDR3 nucleotide sequence: TGTGCCAGCAGCCAGTTGACAGGGCTCAATGAAAAACTGTTTTTT. The rearrangement links TRBV3-1 (or the pseudogene TRBV3-2) to TRBJ1-4; 7 nucleotides line up with TRBD1. Per the germline V gene, CDR1 is LGHDT and CDR2 is YNNKEL (reference sequence). The trim removed 3 bases at V and 5 bases at J, leaving 6 bases unmatched. The CDR3 loop spans 15 amino acids.

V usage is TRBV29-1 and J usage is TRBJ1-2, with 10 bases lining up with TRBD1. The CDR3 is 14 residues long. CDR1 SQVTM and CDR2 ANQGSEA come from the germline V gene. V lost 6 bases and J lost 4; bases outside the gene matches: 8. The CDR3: CSVLDRGRSYGYTF. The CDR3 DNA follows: TGCAGCGTCCTCGACAGGGGGCGCAGCTATGGCTACACCTTC.

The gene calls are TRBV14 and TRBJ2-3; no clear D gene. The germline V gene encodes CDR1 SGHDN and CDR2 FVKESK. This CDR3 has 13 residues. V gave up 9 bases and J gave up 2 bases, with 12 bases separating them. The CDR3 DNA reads TGTGCCAGTTCACTAAGCCTCACAGATACGCAGTATTTT. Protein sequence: CASSLSLTDTQYF.

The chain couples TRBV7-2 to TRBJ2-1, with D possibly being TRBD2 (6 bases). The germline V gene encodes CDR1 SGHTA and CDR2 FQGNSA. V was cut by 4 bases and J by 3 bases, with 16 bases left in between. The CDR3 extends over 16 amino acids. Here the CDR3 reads CASSSWGAGSYNEQFF. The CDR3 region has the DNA TGTGCCAGCAGCTCCTGGGGCGCGGGGAGCTACAATGAGCAGTTCTTC.

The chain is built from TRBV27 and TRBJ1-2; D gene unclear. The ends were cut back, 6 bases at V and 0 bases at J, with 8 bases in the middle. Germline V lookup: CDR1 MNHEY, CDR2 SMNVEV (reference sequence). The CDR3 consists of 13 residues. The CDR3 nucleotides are TGTGCCAGCAGAGCTACAGCTAACTATGGCTACACCTTC. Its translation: CASRATANYGYTF.